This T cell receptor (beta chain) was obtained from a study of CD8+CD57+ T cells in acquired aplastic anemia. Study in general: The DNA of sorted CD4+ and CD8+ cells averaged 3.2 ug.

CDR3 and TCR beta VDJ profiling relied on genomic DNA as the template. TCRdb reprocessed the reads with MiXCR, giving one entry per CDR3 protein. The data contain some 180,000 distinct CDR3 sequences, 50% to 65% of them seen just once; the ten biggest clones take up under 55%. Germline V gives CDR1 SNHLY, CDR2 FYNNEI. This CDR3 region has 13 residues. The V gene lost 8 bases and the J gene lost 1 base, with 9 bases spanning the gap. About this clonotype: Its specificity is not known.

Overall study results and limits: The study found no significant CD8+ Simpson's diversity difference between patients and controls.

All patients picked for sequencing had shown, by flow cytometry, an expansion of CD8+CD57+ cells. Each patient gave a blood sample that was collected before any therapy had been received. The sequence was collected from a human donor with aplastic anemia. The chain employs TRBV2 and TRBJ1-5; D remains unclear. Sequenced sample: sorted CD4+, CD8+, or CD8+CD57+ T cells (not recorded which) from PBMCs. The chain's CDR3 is CASLKESNQPQHF. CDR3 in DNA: TGTGCCAGCCTGAAGGAGAGCAATCAGCCCCAGCATTTT.